This TCR beta chain was profiled in a study of T-cell memory formation after mild COVID-19 (dated by TCRdb to 2020 to 2023). Turning to the overall study: TCR sequence clusters from the two donors were found to be largely donor specific. T-cell clones expanding and contracting after mild COVID-19 in two donors were tracked by longitudinal TCRalpha and TCRbeta repertoire sequencing. The cohort comprised two young, previously healthy adult volunteers, one female and one male. Here is what the overall study found, with its caveats: Some responding clones were detected in pre-infection memory, suggesting pre-existing cross-reactive memory T cells joined the SARS-CoV-2 response. Contracting CD4+ clones turned up mainly in the CM and EM memory subsets, whereas EMRA was where CD8+ clones were enriched. SARS-CoV-2 specificity was not confirmed for the second-wave clones peaking on day 37. Clones that contracted from day 15 to 85 showed balanced CD4/CD8 phenotypes, whereas a second wave of clones that expanded from day 15 to 37 leaned towards CD4+. Only a couple of mild cases were covered by the study, and larger cohorts that include severe cases with pre-infection samples were considered necessary.

In its sample, this clonotype was seen a few times. Its antigen specificity is not known. No base-level quality is on record; no much larger clone is a single base apart. Ficoll-Paque density gradient centrifugation was the method used to isolate PBMCs. This sample was sequenced with an Illumina NovaSeq 6000. Using 5'RACE with constant-segment primers, TCRalpha and TCRbeta cDNA libraries were constructed, with sample barcodes and unique molecular identifiers added in the process. Trizol reagent was used to extract RNA from every sample. The libraries were amplified in two PCR steps, and the second step added a second sample barcode and Illumina TruSeq adapters. Libraries were sequenced on an Illumina NovaSeq with 2 x 150 bp paired-end reads. In the authors' own workflow: Reads were demultiplexed and collapsed into UMI-guided consensus sequences with migec v1.2.7. Using mixcr v2.1.11, UMI consensuses were aligned to TRA and TRB V and J templates and then assembled into clonotypes. A clonotype was counted as expanded or contracted only if both edgeR and NoisET called the change significant, with noise models trained on biological replicates. For edgeR calls, the thresholds were a false discovery rate-adjusted p below 0.01 and a log2 fold-change of 1. As an exploratory analysis of dynamics, PCA with hierarchical clustering was applied to max-normalized trajectories of the 1000 most abundant clonotypes. The CD4 or CD8 phenotype of responding clones was assigned using the separately sequenced CD4+ and CD8+ repertoires. TCRdb trimmed the raw reads at Q25, called clones with MiXCR and kept productive beta chains. Entries are consolidated by CDR3 protein sequence, retaining the most common genes and DNA. These V and J calls are TCRdb output, not the study's own analysis. In this sample the table shows around 320,000 distinct CDR3 sequences, approximately 29% of which occur a single time. The top ten clonotypes cover around an eighth of the sample.

The germline V gene gives CDR1 as SQVTM and CDR2 as ANQGSEA. V is trimmed back by 6 bases and J by 10 bases, and the junction contains 16 bases that no gene match accounts for. The CDR3 starts with the cysteine, ends with the phenylalanine, and has 15 residues. Only the CDR3 part of the read is kept: 45 bases, read in frame from the first base. Material: PBMCs or a T cell subset sorted from them (not recorded which). In this chain, TRBV29-1 is recombined with TRBJ2-1; 9 central bases correspond to TRBD1. The sequence was collected from an adult woman who had mild COVID-19 (a few samples of this study predate the infection). The sample titles of this study are shuffled in the database, so cell type and time point are left out; the donor was told from shared clones. The CDR3: CSVAGPGTGKSEQFF. Here is the DNA: TGCAGCGTCGCGGGCCCCGGGACAGGGAAATCAGAGCAGTTCTTC.